These 21 T cell receptor beta chains originate from one sample sequenced in a study of CD4 T cells in relation to SARS-CoV-2 and coronaviruses. CD4+ T cells from unexposed donors were obtained before the COVID-19 pandemic (2011-2018). Isolation of CD4+ T cells took place after approximately 11 days in culture. The data were produced by immunoSEQ multiplex PCR, yet TCRdb's version contains in-frame clones alone and is incomplete. This sample yields some 20,000 clones, of which 70% to 80% are seen a single time; roughly a fifth belongs to the top ten. No cognate antigen is known for these TCRs. The material sequenced was CD4+ T cells from PBMCs, cultured in vitro. The receptor source for this set is a human donor in good health.

The chain couples TRBV5-4 to TRBJ2-1; 7 bases match TRBD2. The CDR3 covers 14 residues. The trim removed 10 bases at V and 9 bases at J, leaving 16 bases unmatched. CDR1 is SGHNT and CDR2 is YYREEE in the germline V gene (reference sequence). The CDR3: CAHGTGGDGGEQFF. The CDR3 DNA reads TGTGCCCACGGTACTGGGGGGGACGGGGGTGAGCAGTTCTTC.

The V and J genes are TRBV4-2 and TRBJ2-1, with D maybe TRBD2 (6 bases). The CDR3 spans 14 residues. V dropped 1 base and J dropped 7 bases, with 11 bases sitting between them. Per the germline V gene, CDR1 is LGHNA and CDR2 is YNFKEQ. In DNA, the CDR3 is TGTGCCAGCAGCCAAGGTTCTAGCGCGAATGAGCAGTTCTTC. This encodes CASSQGSSANEQFF.

The rearrangement uses TRBV5-1 and TRBJ2-2, with D tentatively TRBD1 (6 bases). Trimming left V 1 base short and J 3 bases short, with 10 bases between. The CDR3 is 15 residues long. Germline V gives CDR1 SGHRS, CDR2 YFSETQ. The CDR3 DNA reads as TGCGCCAGCAGCTTGCAACAGGGCTACACCGGGGAGCTGTTTTTT. As protein: CASSLQQGYTGELFF.

The rearrangement links TRBV10-3 to TRBJ1-3; 10 bases match TRBD1. The CDR3 is 17 residues long. The junction had 10 bases not matched to a gene; V was cut back by 4 bases and J by 4 bases. Germline-derived CDR1 and CDR2 are ENHRY and SYGVKD. CDR3 residues: CAISGDSGTGEGNTIYF. CDR3 coding DNA: TGTGCCATCAGTGGAGACTCCGGGACAGGGGAGGGAAACACCATATATTTT.

Only a few counts were recorded for this clone. J is TRBJ2-2 and V is TRBV6-6, with 7 bases matching TRBD1. Germline assignment: CDR1 MNHNY and CDR2 SVGAGI (reference sequence). The CDR3 is 14 residues long. The V and J ends lost 7 bases and 4 bases, in that order; junction bases with no gene match: 6. The chain's CDR3 is CASTLTGSTGELFF. CDR3 nucleotides: TGTGCCAGCACCTTGACAGGGAGCACCGGGGAGCTGTTTTTT.

The genes are TRBV6-1 and TRBJ1-3; 8 bases agree with TRBD1. The CDR3 extends over 17 amino acids. Germline V lookup: CDR1 MNHNS, CDR2 SASEGT. V dropped 1 base and J dropped 1; count of bases not matched to a gene: 6. The CDR3 region has the DNA TGTGCCAGCAGTGAAGGGTACAGGGGGTCTTCTGGAAACACCATATATTTT. Amino acid sequence: CASSEGYRGSSGNTIYF.

The CDR3 coding sequence is TGTGCCAGCAGTGGGGGCCGAATCTCTGGGGCCAACGTCCTGACTTTC. This translates into CASSGGRISGANVLTF. The V call is TRBV19, the J call TRBJ2-6; D may be TRBD1 (6 bases). V was trimmed by 9 bases and J by 0 bases, leaving 15 bases between them. Germline values: CDR1 LNHDA, CDR2 SQIVND (reference sequence). CDR3 length equals 16 residues.

The V and J genes are TRBV18 and TRBJ1-4, with 7 positions matching TRBD1. After removal of 5 bases from V and 0 bases from J, the junction contained 6 bases not matched to a gene. Germline V gene data show CDR1 as KGHSH and CDR2 as LQKENI. The CDR3 is made up of 16 amino acids. CDR3 sequence reads: CASSTGQTTTNEKLFF. CDR3 in DNA: TGTGCCAGCTCAACGGGACAGACGACAACTAATGAAAAACTGTTTTTT.

This clone was detected a few times. The chain links TRBV10-3 to TRBJ2-1; D might be TRBD1 or TRBD2, each matching 7 bases. The length of the CDR3 is 12 residues. CDR1 and CDR2 (germline): ENHRY, SYGVKD. The ends were cut back, 10 bases at V and 8 bases at J, with 15 bases in the middle. This chain's CDR3 is CAKKSGGDEQFF. The CDR3 region has the DNA TGTGCCAAAAAATCAGGGGGGGATGAGCAGTTCTTC.

The chain uses TRBV18 and TRBJ2-1; the match to TRBD2 covers 8 bases. The CDR3 consists of 18 residues. The germline V gene has CDR1 KGHSH and CDR2 LQKENI. V lost 3 bases and J lost 6; bases outside the gene matches: 16. The CDR3 loop reads CASSPVTGRAGEGNEQFF. CDR3 nucleotides: TGTGCCAGCTCACCGGTGACCGGAAGAGCGGGAGAGGGCAATGAGCAGTTCTTC.

The genes are TRBV15 and TRBJ2-1; D is unresolved. Between the trimmed V and J ends, which lost 0 bases and 9 bases, there was a span of 9 bases. Germline lookup yields CDR1 LNHNV and CDR2 YYDKDF (reference sequence). The CDR3 has 13 residues. The CDR3 protein is CATSRDPHREQFF. In DNA, the CDR3 is TGTGCCACCAGCAGAGATCCCCACCGTGAGCAGTTCTTC.

The J gene is TRBJ1-2, the V gene TRBV4-2; D perhaps matches TRBD1 (6 bases). Germline CDR1 is LGHNA and CDR2 is YNFKEQ. The CDR3 loop spans 12 amino acids. The germline V and J ends were trimmed by 2 bases and 6 bases, with 7 bases remaining between them. The CDR3 DNA sequence: TGTGCCAGCAGCCAATCAGGGGATGGCTACACCTTC. It yields the protein CASSQSGDGYTF.

Only a few counts were recorded for this clone. Other nucleotide sequences from this sample produce the same CDR3. V is TRBV6-4 and J is TRBJ2-2; D is ambiguous. The CDR3 has 13 amino acids. Germline CDR1 and CDR2: MRHNA and SNTAGT. V was cut by 2 bases and J by 3 bases, with 4 bases left in between. The CDR3 DNA reads TGTGCCAGCAGTGACAGGGACACCGGGGAGCTGTTTTTT. Translating it yields CASSDRDTGELFF.

The chain joins TRBV7-8 to TRBJ2-4, with a tentative D call TRBD2 (7 bases). This CDR3 has 17 amino acids. Trimming stripped 5 bases from V and 0 bases from J, with 17 bases between. Germline CDR1 reads SGHVS; CDR2 reads FQNEAQ. CDR3 coding DNA: TGTGCCAGCAGCCCGCGGGGGCAGACATTAGCCAAAAACATTCAGTACTTC. Translation gives CASSPRGQTLAKNIQYF. Full variable domain (remainder filled in from reference TRBV7-8 and TRBJ2-4): GAGVSQSPRYKVAKRGQDVALRCDPISGHVSLFWYQQALGQGPEFLTYFQNEAQLDKSGLPSDRFFAERPEGSVSTLKIQRTQQEDSAVYLCASSPRGQTLAKNIQYFGAGTRLSVL.

This CDR3 is CASSEFRGGETQYF. The DNA for the CDR3 is TGTGCCAGCAGTGAATTCAGGGGCGGGGAGACCCAGTACTTC. The chain is built from TRBV27 and TRBJ2-5, with D tentatively TRBD1 (6 bases). V was clipped by 5 bases and J by 5 bases, with 15 bases between them. Germline CDR1 and CDR2: MNHEY and SMNVEV (reference sequence). The CDR3 is 14 residues long.

V gene TRBV5-1 combines with J gene TRBJ2-1; D is unresolved. The germline V gene encodes CDR1 SGHRS and CDR2 YFSETQ. Trimming took 0 bases from V and 6 from J, leaving 10 bases between them. The CDR3 is made up of 14 amino acids. This CDR3 reads CASSLENPVNEQFF. CDR3 nucleotide sequence: TGCGCCAGCAGCTTGGAAAACCCGGTCAATGAGCAGTTCTTC. Full variable domain (remainder filled in from reference TRBV5-1 and TRBJ2-1): KAGVTQTPRYLIKTRGQQVTLSCSPISGHRSVSWYQQTPGQGLQFLFEYFSETQRNKGNFPGRFSGRQFSNSRSEMNVSTLELGDSALYLCASSLENPVNEQFFGPGTRLTVL.

The CDR3 nucleotides read TGTGCCAGTAGTATGGGGCAAGGCCAGAGGGAGACCCAGTACTTC. The encoded protein is CASSMGQGQRETQYF. The rearrangement uses TRBV19 and TRBJ2-5, with TRBD1 as a possible D gene (5 bases). There are 15 residues in the CDR3. CDR1 and CDR2 from the germline V gene are LNHDA and SQIVND (reference sequence). V lost 3 bases, J lost 5 bases, and 16 bases lay in between.

The CDR3 DNA sequence: TGTGCCAGCAGCCCCCGGTCAGGGCATGAGCAGTTCTTC. Translation: CASSPRSGHEQFF. V is TRBV21-1 and J is TRBJ2-1; no check of the table's D call, TRBD1, against the DNA was made. TRBV21-1 corresponds to a pseudogene. The CDR3 length is 13 residues.

The chain carries TRBV7-3 and TRBJ2-1, with 8 positions matching TRBD2. Looked up from germline, CDR1 is SGHTA and CDR2 is FQGTGA. The CDR3 has 15 amino acids. V lost 1 base and J lost 4; bases outside the gene matches: 3. The CDR3: CASSLRGLEYNEQFF. CDR3 sequence (DNA): TGTGCCAGCAGCTTAAGGGGACTAGAGTACAATGAGCAGTTCTTC.

The rearrangement uses TRBV10-3 and TRBJ2-2; weak D call: TRBD2 (6 bases). Germline CDR1 and CDR2: ENHRY and SYGVKD. The CDR3 is 16 residues long. V gave up 0 bases and J gave up 2 bases, with 10 bases separating them. CDR3 sequence reads: CAISESASVNTGELFF. DNA of the CDR3: TGTGCCATCAGTGAGTCGGCTAGCGTAAACACCGGGGAGCTGTTTTTT.

This chain links TRBV11-2 with TRBJ2-5; D possibly corresponds to TRBD1 (6 bases). Germline lookup yields CDR1 SGHAT and CDR2 FQNNGV. Trimming removed 3 bases at V and 0 bases at J, with 8 bases between. The length of the CDR3 is 14 residues. CDR3 in amino acids: CASSFDRYQETQYF. DNA for the CDR3: TGTGCCAGCAGCTTCGACAGGTACCAAGAGACCCAGTACTTC.